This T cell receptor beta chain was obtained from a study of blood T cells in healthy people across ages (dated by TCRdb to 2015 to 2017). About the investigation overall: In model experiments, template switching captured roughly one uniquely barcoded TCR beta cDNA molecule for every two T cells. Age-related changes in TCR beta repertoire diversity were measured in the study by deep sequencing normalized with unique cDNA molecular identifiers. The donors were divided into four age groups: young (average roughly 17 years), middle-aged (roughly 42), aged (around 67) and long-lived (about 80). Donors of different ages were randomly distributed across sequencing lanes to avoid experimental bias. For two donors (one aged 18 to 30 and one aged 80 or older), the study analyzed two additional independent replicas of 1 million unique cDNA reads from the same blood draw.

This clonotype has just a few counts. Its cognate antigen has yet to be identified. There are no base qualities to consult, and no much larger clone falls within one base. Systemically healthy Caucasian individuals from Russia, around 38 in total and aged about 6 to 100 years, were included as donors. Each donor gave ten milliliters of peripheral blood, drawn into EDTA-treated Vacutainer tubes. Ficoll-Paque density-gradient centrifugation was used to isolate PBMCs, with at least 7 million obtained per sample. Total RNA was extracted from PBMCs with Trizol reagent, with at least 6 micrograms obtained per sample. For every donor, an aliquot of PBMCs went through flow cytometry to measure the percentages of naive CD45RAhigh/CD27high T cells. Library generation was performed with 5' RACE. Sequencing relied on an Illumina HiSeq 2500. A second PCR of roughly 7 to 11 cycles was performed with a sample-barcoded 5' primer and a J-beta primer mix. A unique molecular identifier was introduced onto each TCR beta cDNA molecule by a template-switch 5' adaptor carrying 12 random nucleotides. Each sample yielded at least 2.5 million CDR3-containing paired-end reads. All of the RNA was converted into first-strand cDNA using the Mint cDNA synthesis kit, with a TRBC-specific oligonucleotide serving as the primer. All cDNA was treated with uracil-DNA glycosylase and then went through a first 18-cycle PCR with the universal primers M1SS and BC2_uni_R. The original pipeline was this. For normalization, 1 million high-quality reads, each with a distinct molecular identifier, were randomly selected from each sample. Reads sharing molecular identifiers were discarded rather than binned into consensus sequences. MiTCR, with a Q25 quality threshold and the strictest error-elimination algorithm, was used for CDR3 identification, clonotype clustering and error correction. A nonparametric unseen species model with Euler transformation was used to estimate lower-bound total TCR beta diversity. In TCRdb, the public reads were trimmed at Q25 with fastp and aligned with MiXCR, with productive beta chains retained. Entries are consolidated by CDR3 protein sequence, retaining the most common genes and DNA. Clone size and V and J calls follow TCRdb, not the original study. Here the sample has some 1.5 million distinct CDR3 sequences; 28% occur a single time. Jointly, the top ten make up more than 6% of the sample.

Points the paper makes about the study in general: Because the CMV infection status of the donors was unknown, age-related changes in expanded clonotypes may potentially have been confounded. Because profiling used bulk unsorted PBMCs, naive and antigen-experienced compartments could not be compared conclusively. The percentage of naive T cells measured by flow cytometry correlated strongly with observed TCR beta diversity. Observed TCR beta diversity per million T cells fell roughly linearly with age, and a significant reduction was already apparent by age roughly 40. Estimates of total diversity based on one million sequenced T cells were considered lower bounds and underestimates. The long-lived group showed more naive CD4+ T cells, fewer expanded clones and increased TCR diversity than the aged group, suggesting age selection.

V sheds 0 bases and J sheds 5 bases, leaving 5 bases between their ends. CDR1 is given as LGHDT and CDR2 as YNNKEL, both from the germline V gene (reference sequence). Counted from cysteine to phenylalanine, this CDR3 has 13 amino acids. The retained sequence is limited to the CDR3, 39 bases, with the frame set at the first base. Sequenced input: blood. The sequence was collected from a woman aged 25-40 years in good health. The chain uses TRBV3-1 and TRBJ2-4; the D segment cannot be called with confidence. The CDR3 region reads CASSQESENIQYF. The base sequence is TGTGCCAGCAGCCAAGAGTCTGAAAACATTCAGTACTTC.